The 31 T cell receptor beta chains below all came from one sample that was sequenced in a study of Ad26.COV2.S vaccination and SARS-CoV-2 variants (TCRdb year 2021). Libraries were built with the immunoSEQ multiplex PCR assay. TCRdb took over this immuneACCESS table, retaining in-frame rearrangements with V and J assigned. Such tables are incomplete; in checked studies, under half of the missing clones stem from an unresolved V gene, and the remainder is unexplained. This sample has about 680,000 clones in its table, and 70% to 90% of those were observed once. The leading ten clones occupy over 1.3% of the sample. Reading the label with the study, this specimen's treatment or condition is: some 20 received Ad26.COV2.S at low or high dose, single or two shots; about 5 received placebo; per-sample allocation not given. Repertoires of vaccine and placebo recipients were sequenced from samples collected on day 63 after the first injection.

This specimen was peripheral blood, taken in a trial of Ad26.COV2.S vaccine versus placebo. All receptors derive from a person aged 18 to 65 who received the Ad26.COV2.S COVID-19 vaccine or a placebo.

The gene calls are TRBV12-3 or TRBV12-4 and TRBJ1-2; TRBD1 matches at 9 bases. V dropped 6 bases and J dropped 6; count of bases not matched to a gene: 5. The CDR3 is 13 amino acids. CDR3 in DNA: TGTGCCAGCAGCCGGGACAGGGAGAATGGCTACACCTTC. Its protein product is CASSRDRENGYTF.

The V gene is TRBV20-1, the J gene TRBJ2-7; D possibly matches TRBD1 or TRBD2 (5 bases each). The CDR3 runs to 12 residues. V was clipped by 3 bases and J by 8 bases, with 14 bases between them. Germline CDR1 and CDR2: DFQATT and SNEGSKA (reference sequence). CDR3 bases: TGCAGTGCTAGTGGGGGTCGAGCCAAGCAGTACTTC. Its protein is CSASGGRAKQYF.

The V and J genes are TRBV5-4 and TRBJ2-7; 11 positions match TRBD2. Trimming cost V 0 bases and J 0 bases; bases outside gene matches: 5. The CDR3 runs to 17 residues. Germline loops: CDR1 SGHNT, CDR2 YYREEE (reference sequence). The CDR3 DNA sequence: TGTGCCAGCAGCTTGGGCCTAGCGGGAGGACACTCCTACGAGCAGTACTTC. Protein: CASSLGLAGGHSYEQYF.

The rearrangement links TRBV6-5 to TRBJ1-2, with no clear D. The germline V gene encodes CDR1 MNHEY and CDR2 SVGAGI. The CDR3 is 11 residues long. Trimming took off 7 bases at V and 5 bases at J, with 8 bases between the two ends. As DNA, the CDR3 is TGTGCCAGCACACTGAATTATGGCTACACCTTC. This sequence encodes CASTLNYGYTF.

In its sample, this clone was seen once. J is TRBJ2-7 and V is TRBV7-9; a weak D match, TRBD2 (5 bases). The V end lost 4 bases, the J end lost 2 bases, and 21 bases lay between the germline ends. The CDR3 consists of 17 residues. Looked up from germline, CDR1 is SEHNR and CDR2 is FQNEAQ (reference sequence). DNA for the CDR3: TGTGCCAGCAGCTCGAGGGCTCGAGGGTCGGCTACCTACGAGCAGTACTTC. Its translation: CASSSRARGSATYEQYF.

This chain joins TRBV10-3 and TRBJ2-7; a weak D match, TRBD2 (6 bases). The V gene's germline CDR1 is ENHRY and CDR2 SYGVKD. Deletions cut 3 bases from V and 2 bases from J, with 11 bases between. CDR3 size: 14 residues. This CDR3 is CAISESGDTYEQYF. CDR3 bases: TGTGCCATCAGTGAATCGGGGGATACCTACGAGCAGTACTTC.

This clone has just a few counts. V usage is TRBV2 and J usage is TRBJ2-3, with a weak D call TRBD2 (6 bases). This CDR3 is built from 13 residues. The V end was cut by 4 bases, the J end by 14 bases, with 19 bases between. Germline loops: CDR1 SNHLY, CDR2 FYNNEI. The CDR3 DNA reads TGTGCCAGCAGTGGAGGAAGGGACTCTCCCCCGTATTTT. It yields the protein CASSGGRDSPPYF.

J is TRBJ2-5 and V is TRBV2, with TRBD2 matching over 9 bases. V trimming: 4 bases; J trimming: 3 bases; junction bases outside the gene matches: 6. The CDR3 length is 15 residues. The V gene's germline CDR1 is SNHLY and CDR2 FYNNEI. CDR3 DNA: TGTGCCAGCAGTGTGGGCGGGAGGGCGGAAGAGACCCAGTACTTC. The encoded protein is CASSVGGRAEETQYF.

This sequence joins TRBV20-1 and TRBJ1-5; 9 bases map to TRBD1. Looked up from germline, CDR1 is DFQATT and CDR2 is SNEGSKA (reference sequence). V lost 3 bases, J lost 7 bases, and 7 bases stayed unmatched. The CDR3 has 14 residues. The CDR3: CSASPGTGTQPQHF. In DNA, the CDR3 is TGCAGTGCTAGTCCTGGGACAGGGACCCAGCCCCAGCATTTT.

The gene calls are TRBV27 and TRBJ1-4; TRBD1 matches 8 bases. The CDR3 sequence is 17 residues long. The germline V gene encodes CDR1 MNHEY and CDR2 SMNVEV (reference sequence). V lost 4 bases to trimming and J lost 5 bases; unmatched junction nucleotides: 12. The CDR3 here is CASSSQGAGLQNEKLFF. The DNA of the CDR3 is TGTGCCAGCAGTTCCCAGGGGGCTGGTCTCCAGAATGAAAAACTGTTTTTT.

The chain combines TRBV19 with TRBJ1-6; 9 nucleotides line up with TRBD1. J lost 2 bases, V lost 4 bases, and 3 bases had no gene match. Per the germline V gene, CDR1 is LNHDA and CDR2 is SQIVND (reference sequence). This CDR3 is built from 16 residues. CDR3 protein: CASSTGQGPYNSPLHF. The CDR3 bases are TGTGCCAGTAGTACTGGACAGGGGCCCTATAATTCACCCCTCCACTTT.

This chain uses TRBV4-3 with TRBJ1-3, with a possible D match to TRBD1 (5 bases). V dropped 3 bases and J dropped 5 bases, with 17 bases sitting between them. This CDR3 is built from 16 residues. Germline assignment: CDR1 LGHNA and CDR2 YSLEER. CDR3 loop: CASSHDGAAGRNTIYF. CDR3 nucleotides: TGCGCCAGCAGCCACGATGGGGCAGCCGGACGAAACACCATATATTTT.

This chain connects TRBV5-1 to TRBJ2-7, with unresolved D. V was cut by 0 bases and J by 5 bases, with 15 bases left in between. The CDR3 consists of 15 residues. CDR1 is SGHRS and CDR2 is YFSETQ in the germline V gene. In nucleotides, the CDR3 is TGCGCCAGCAGCTTGGGGTTTAGGGCGTCCCACGAGCAGTACTTC. Protein sequence: CASSLGFRASHEQYF.

The chain combines TRBV25-1 with TRBJ1-2, with D tentatively TRBD1 (5 bases). The germline V gene has CDR1 MGHDK and CDR2 SYGVNS. The CDR3 contains 13 residues. The germline V and J ends were trimmed by 6 bases and 8 bases, with 16 bases remaining between them. DNA for the CDR3: TGTGCCAGCAGCCTCGACGGGGGGTTAGGCTACACCTTC. The encoded protein is CASSLDGGLGYTF.

The chain carries TRBV6-5 and TRBJ1-3; D uncertain. The V end lost 6 bases, the J end lost 4 bases, and 16 bases lay between the germline ends. The CDR3 runs to 15 residues. Germline V gene data show CDR1 as MNHEY and CDR2 as SVGAGI. In DNA form, the CDR3 reads TGTGCCAGCAGCGGACCCTCCGGCCGCGGAAACACCATATATTTT. Its protein product is CASSGPSGRGNTIYF.

As DNA, the CDR3 is TGTGCCAGCAGTGAAACCCTCCGAAGCTCCTACGAGCAGTACTTC. Amino acid sequence: CASSETLRSSYEQYF. The J gene is TRBJ2-7, the V gene TRBV6-1, with D unclear. Germline CDR1 is MNHNS and CDR2 is SASEGT. There are 15 residues in the CDR3. V dropped 2 bases and J dropped 0 bases, with 11 bases sitting between them.

This rearrangement joins TRBV7-6 to TRBJ2-7; D possibly corresponds to TRBD2 (6 bases). The V gene lost 1 base and the J gene lost 0 bases, with 10 bases spanning the gap. Germline V gene lookup returns CDR1 SGHVS and CDR2 FNYEAQ. The CDR3 has 15 amino acids. The CDR3 loop reads CASSLGSGSSYEQYF. As DNA, the CDR3 is TGTGCCAGCAGCTTAGGAAGCGGGTCCTCCTACGAGCAGTACTTC.

The gene calls are TRBV18 and TRBJ2-7; D is ambiguous. Per germline, CDR1 KGHSH and CDR2 LQKENI. Deletions cut 0 bases from V and 4 bases from J, with 10 bases between. The CDR3 sequence is 14 residues long. The CDR3: CASSPPWGRYEQYF. For the CDR3, the DNA is TGTGCCAGCTCACCACCCTGGGGTCGGTACGAGCAGTACTTC. Full variable domain (remainder filled in from reference TRBV18 and TRBJ2-7): NAGVMQNPRHLVRRRGQEARLRCSPMKGHSHVYWYRQLPEEGLKFMVYLQKENIIDESGMPKERFSAEFPKEGPSILRIQQVVRGDSAAYFCASSPPWGRYEQYFGPGTRLTVT.

The chain employs TRBV5-6 and TRBJ2-7; 8 nucleotides agree with TRBD1. Per the germline V gene, CDR1 is SGHDT and CDR2 is YYEEEE. The CDR3 runs to 16 residues. The trim removed 2 bases at V and 0 bases at J, leaving 7 bases unmatched. The CDR3 DNA is TGTGCCAGCAGCTTTTTAGGGGGACAGGTCTCCTACGAGCAGTACTTC. It is translated as CASSFLGGQVSYEQYF. The whole variable domain, filled in from reference TRBV5-6 and TRBJ2-7, reads DAGVTQSPTHLIKTRGQQVTLRCSPKSGHDTVSWYQQALGQGPQFIFQYYEEEERQRGNFPDRFSGHQFPNYSSELNVNALLLGDSALYLCASSFLGGQVSYEQYFGPGTRLTVT.

This chain uses TRBV7-9 with TRBJ1-2; 7 nucleotides agree with TRBD1. The trim removed 4 bases at V and 6 bases at J, leaving 14 bases unmatched. Germline CDR1 SEHNR, CDR2 FQNEAQ (reference sequence). The CDR3 is made up of 16 amino acids. CDR3 DNA sequence: TGTGCCAGCAGCTCAGGGGGTCCAGAGGCTTTCCATGGCTACACCTTC. It translates to CASSSGGPEAFHGYTF.

V and J are TRBV19 and TRBJ2-1, with D hard to call. Trimming removed 4 bases from V and 7 bases from J, with 5 bases in between. Germline CDR1 reads LNHDA; CDR2 reads SQIVND (reference sequence). This CDR3 has 11 residues. DNA of the CDR3: TGTGCCAGTAGTAGCAGAAATGAGCAGTTCTTC. Protein product: CASSSRNEQFF.

The chain links TRBV18 to TRBJ2-7; 16 bases fit TRBD2. The CDR3 runs to 17 residues. CDR1 is KGHSH and CDR2 is LQKENI in the germline V gene. Trimming took 2 bases from V and 2 from J; bases not matched to a gene: 3. CDR3: CASSPGTSGGAAYEQYF. CDR3 nucleotide sequence: TGTGCCAGCTCACCAGGGACTAGCGGGGGGGCAGCCTACGAGCAGTACTTC.

The chain joins TRBV5-4 to TRBJ1-1; 11 nucleotides match TRBD1. The CDR3 loop spans 19 amino acids. V lost 5 bases, J lost 0 bases, and 15 bases stayed unmatched. The germline V gene encodes CDR1 SGHNT and CDR2 YYREEE (reference sequence). The CDR3 here is CASRLTGQGVLGMNTEAFF. The DNA for the CDR3 is TGTGCCAGCAGATTAACGGGACAGGGGGTTTTAGGAATGAACACTGAAGCTTTCTTT.

The chain links TRBV24-1 to TRBJ2-5, with D possibly matching TRBD1 (6 bases). Between the trimmed V and J ends, which lost 1 base and 1 base, there was a span of 9 bases. The CDR3 is made up of 15 amino acids. Germline lookup yields CDR1 KGHDR and CDR2 SFDVKD. The CDR3 sequence is CATSDFGQTQETQYF. CDR3 DNA sequence: TGTGCCACCAGTGATTTCGGACAGACCCAAGAGACCCAGTACTTC.

The rearrangement uses TRBV10-3 and TRBJ2-1; D might be TRBD1 or TRBD2, each matching 5 bases. The CDR3 length is 14 residues. Germline lookup yields CDR1 ENHRY and CDR2 SYGVKD. Trimming pared 2 bases from V and 1 base from J, leaving 6 bases between. The CDR3 sequence: CAISEGGSYNEQFF. CDR3 nucleotides: TGTGCCATCAGTGAGGGGGGTTCCTACAATGAGCAGTTCTTC.

This chain uses TRBV7-2 with TRBJ2-7; a weak D match, TRBD2 (7 bases). CDR1 and CDR2 (germline): SGHTA, FQGNSA. With 0 bases removed from V and 0 bases from J, the gap between germline ends came to 9 bases. This CDR3 is built from 15 residues. The CDR3 here is CASSLARGPSYEQYF. The CDR3 region has the DNA TGTGCCAGCAGCTTAGCGCGGGGGCCCTCCTACGAGCAGTACTTC. The full variable domain, with the rest looked up from reference TRBV7-2 and TRBJ2-7, is GAGVSQSPSNKVTEKGKDVELRCDPISGHTALYWYRQSLGQGLEFLIYFQGNSAPDKSGLPSDRFSAERTGGSVSTLTIQRTQQEDSAVYLCASSLARGPSYEQYFGPGTRLTVT.

This chain uses TRBV3-1 (or the pseudogene TRBV3-2) with TRBJ2-5, with a weak D call TRBD2 (6 bases). Germline V gene sequence: CDR1 LGHDT, CDR2 YNNKEL (reference sequence). V was pared by 3 bases and J by 1 base, with 12 bases between. The CDR3 runs 15 residues. The CDR3, as DNA: TGTGCCAGCAGCCAGGGAGGACTATTCCAAGAGACCCAGTACTTC. Its translation is CASSQGGLFQETQYF.

This clone was seen once. V gene TRBV29-1 combines with J gene TRBJ2-3; 8 bases agree with TRBD2. Germline V gives CDR1 SQVTM, CDR2 ANQGSEA. V shed 7 bases and J 5 bases; nucleotides not matched to a gene: 5. The CDR3 consists of 12 residues. CDR3 sequence reads: CSGAGAKDTQYF. In DNA, the CDR3 is TGCAGCGGAGCGGGAGCTAAAGATACGCAGTATTTT.

This clone occurred once. V and J are TRBV6-6 and TRBJ1-6; D remains ambiguous. Trimming took off 4 bases at V and 7 bases at J, with 5 bases between the two ends. The CDR3 is made up of 12 amino acids. Germline CDR1 and CDR2: MNHNY and SVGAGI (reference sequence). The CDR3 sequence: CASSFLNSPLHF. CDR3 nucleotide sequence: TGTGCCAGCAGTTTTTTGAATTCACCCCTCCACTTT.

J is TRBJ2-1 and V is TRBV6-1; tentative D call: TRBD2 (7 bases). The CDR3 is made up of 17 amino acids. Germline V CDR1 and CDR2: MNHNS, SASEGT. V was trimmed by 3 bases and J by 4 bases, leaving 19 bases between them. The CDR3 spells CASSDLLGGVPYNEQFF. The DNA of the CDR3 is TGTGCCAGCAGTGACCTCCTAGGGGGGGTCCCATACAATGAGCAGTTCTTC.

The chain joins TRBV11-2 to TRBJ2-3; TRBD2 aligns across 9 bases. CDR1 and CDR2 from the germline V gene are SGHAT and FQNNGV. After removal of 5 bases from V and 0 bases from J, the junction contained 3 bases not matched to a gene. The CDR3 is 15 residues long. CDR3 loop: CASSNSGGSTDTQYF. The CDR3 DNA reads as TGTGCCAGCAGCAATAGCGGGGGTAGCACAGATACGCAGTATTTT.